This TCR beta chain was found in a study of early T cells in non-severe SARS-CoV-2 infection (dated by TCRdb to the early 2020s). Concerning the study at large: TCR sequencing used bulk RNA from unsorted whole blood, so alpha and beta chains could not be paired.

General conclusions and limits of the study: Matching against VDJdb was skewed toward anti-spike CD8 responses, likely underestimated virus-specific expansions, and missed private and CD4 specificities.

Libraries were constructed by 5' RACE. Sequencing instrument: NextSeq 500. The TCR library protocol attached unique molecular identifiers to individual cDNA molecules to correct for sequencing error and PCR bias. Sequencing covered both TCR alpha and beta chains, and within each sample the abundances of alpha and beta sequences were tightly co-correlated. The authors' pipeline ran thus. Decombinator V4 was used to annotate TCR sequences for V gene, J gene and CDR3. Expanded TCRs were defined as changing significantly between any two time points under a Poisson model with p below 0.0001. TCR abundances were normalised to the total number of TCRs sequenced per sample and were expressed as counts per million. TRAV1-2 paired with TRAJ12, TRAJ20 or TRAJ33 defined MAIT TCRs, while TRAV10 paired with TRAJ18 defined iNKT TCRs. VDJdb, accessed on 1 November 2021, was searched for TCRs annotated for CMV, EBV and SARS-CoV-2, and TCRs annotated for more than one antigen were excluded. The public reads were quality trimmed at Q25 with fastp and then assembled into clones with MiXCR by TCRdb, keeping productive beta chains. Identical CDR3 protein sequences are pooled into one entry, listed with their most common genes and DNA. TCRdb's processing, not the authors' own work, is the source of the V and J calls. The sample profile shows 95,000 to 110,000 distinct CDR3 sequences; over 8.5% of them were found once. The top ten clonotypes cover more than 6.5% of the sample.

The sample holds many counts of this clonotype. Its target antigen remains unknown. No much larger clone is present one base from it, and per-base qualities are unavailable. CDR1 and CDR2 are drawn from the germline V gene: SGDLS, YYNGEE. Compared with germline, V lacks 4 bases and J lacks 4 bases; bases without a gene match: 8. CDR3 length: 15 amino acids, cysteine to phenylalanine. Solely the CDR3 DNA is kept, with 45 bases framed from the first base. Set within a cohort of healthcare workers in London, UK, this nested case-control study involved weekly PCR testing of nasopharyngeal swabs along with blood sampling. Healthcare workers were enrolled in the week of the UK lockdown, from 23 to 31 March 2020, and were followed every week for up to roughly 15 weeks.

Sequences were obtained from whole blood. Recombination joined TRBV9 with TRBJ2-7; TRBD2 fits 10 bases in the junction. This clonotype originated in an adult who was a healthcare worker with PCR-confirmed SARS-CoV-2 infection or an uninfected control (not recorded which). The CDR3 region: CASSPEAGGNYEQYF. The DNA is TGTGCCAGCAGCCCAGAAGCGGGAGGGAATTACGAGCAGTACTTC. The entire variable domain, with the stretches around the CDR3 drawn from the reference TRBV9 and TRBJ2-7 proteins, is DSGVTQTPKHLITATGQRVTLRCSPRSGDLSVYWYQQSLDQGLQFLIQYYNGEERAKGNILERFSAQQFPDLHSELNLSSLELGDSALYFCASSPEAGGNYEQYFGPGTRLTVT.